This entry concerns a single TCR beta chain. Its specificity is unknown. This entry is derived from a study of T cell responses to AZD1222 COVID-19 vaccine. Study-wide results and limits: Repertoires in all cases were sampled only once the peak T cell response had passed. Donor demographics were predominantly white British with a female majority; clonal diversity may be underestimated.

Generated by immunoSEQ multiplex PCR, the TCRdb table keeps only in-frame clones and is missing some. This sample has about 140,000 clones; about 92% occur once, and the top ten carry roughly 3.1%. V shed 5 bases, J shed 2 bases, and the junction held 9 bases outside the gene matches. This CDR3 has 16 amino acids. The germline CDR1 and CDR2 sequences are LGHNT and FRNRAP. This receptor was obtained from an adult in good health. The rearrangement links TRBV12-5 to TRBJ2-1; 7 positions match TRBD2. The material sequenced was peripheral blood, taken on day 0 of AZD1222 vaccination. The CDR3 reads CASGPPGGVTYNEQFF. The DNA of the CDR3 is TGTGCTAGTGGTCCGCCGGGAGGAGTGACCTACAATGAGCAGTTCTTC.